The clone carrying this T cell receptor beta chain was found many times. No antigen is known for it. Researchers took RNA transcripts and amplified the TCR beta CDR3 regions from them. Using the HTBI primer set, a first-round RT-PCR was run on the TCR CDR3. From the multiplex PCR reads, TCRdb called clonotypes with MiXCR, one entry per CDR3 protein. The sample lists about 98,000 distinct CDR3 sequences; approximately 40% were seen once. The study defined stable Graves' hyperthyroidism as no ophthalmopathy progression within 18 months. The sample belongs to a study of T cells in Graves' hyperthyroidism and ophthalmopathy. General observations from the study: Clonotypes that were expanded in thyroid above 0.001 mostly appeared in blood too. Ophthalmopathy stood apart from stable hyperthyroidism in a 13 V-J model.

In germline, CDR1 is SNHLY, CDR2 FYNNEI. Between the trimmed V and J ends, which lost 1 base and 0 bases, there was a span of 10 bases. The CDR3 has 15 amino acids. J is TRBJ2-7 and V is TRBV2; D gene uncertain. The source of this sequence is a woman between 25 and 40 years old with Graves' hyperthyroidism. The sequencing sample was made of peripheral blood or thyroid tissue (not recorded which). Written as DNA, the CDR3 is TGTGCCAGCAGTGAAGGATTAGGACCCTCCTACGAGCAGTACTTC. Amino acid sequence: CASSEGLGPSYEQYF.